The clone carrying this T cell receptor (beta chain) occurred a few times. What it binds is not known. The data are from a study of response to subunit inactivated influenza vaccine. Study results and limitations: T cells newly recruited by each seasonal influenza vaccination are few, the authors suggested.

TCRdb reanalysed the RT-PCR reads using MiXCR and keeps one entry per CDR3 protein. This table has 860,000 or so distinct CDR3 sequences, about 20% appearing once. This specimen was PBMCs from blood, taken more than 4 days after vaccination. The source of this sequence is a man aged 50 to 59 who received an inactivated influenza vaccine.

The CDR3 reads CASSPLPDYEQYF. In DNA form, the CDR3 reads TGTGCCAGCTCACCTCTCCCAGACTACGAGCAGTACTTC. The chain has TRBV18 and TRBJ2-7; D is unclear. This CDR3 has 13 residues. With 3 bases removed from V and 3 bases from J, the gap between germline ends came to 9 bases. The germline CDR1 and CDR2 sequences are KGHSH and LQKENI. The complete variable domain, with remaining parts taken from reference TRBV18 and TRBJ2-7, reads NAGVMQNPRHLVRRRGQEARLRCSPMKGHSHVYWYRQLPEEGLKFMVYLQKENIIDESGMPKERFSAEFPKEGPSILRIQQVVRGDSAAYFCASSPLPDYEQYFGPGTRLTVT.